This paragraph reports one T cell receptor beta chain. The antigen this receptor binds is unknown. Base qualities are not at hand, and no much larger clone is one base apart. TCRbeta CDR3 regions were amplified from genomic DNA by means of the immunoSEQ Assay, a bias-controlled multiplex PCR. In the source study's methods: The number of nucleated cells in each sample was estimated by amplification of reference gene primers within the assay. To quantify the absolute abundance of each unique TCRbeta CDR3 rearrangement, sequence reads were collapsed and filtered. Productive Simpson clonality was computed per sample as the square root of Simpson's diversity index over productive rearrangements. In TCRdb, the immuneACCESS table is reduced to in-frame sequences with V and J assigned. These tables do not hold every clone; where another copy was compared, an unresolved V gene accounts for under half, and the others remain unexplained. That table furnishes V, J and clone size, whereas the DNA furnished D and trimming. The sample table lists approximately 44,000 clones, 79% of them with a count of one. The ten largest clones take up 30% to 35% of the sample.

The record originates from a study of blood T cell repertoires in COVID-19 (dated by TCRdb to the early 2020s). Background for the entire study: The collaborator samples originated in the United States, Italy and Spain and spanned the acute and convalescent phases of COVID-19. A de-identified subject ID, COVID-19 status, age in years and sex were almost always included in the sample metadata. Samples came from the ongoing ImmuneRACE study (first 160 participants) plus 1,254 subjects from 6 global collaborators. The repertoires were made available in a free public database intended to serve as a resource for research on the immune response to SARS-CoV-2. The material from the prospective study consisted of cDNA or gDNA derived from T cells, B-cell-depleted T cells, or PBMCs. HLA class I and class II types, where available, came from metadata supplied by the sample provider rather than from assay-based typing. The dataset comprised deeply sampled blood TCRbeta repertoires from subjects exposed to, actively infected with, or recovered from COVID-19.

Broader findings and caveats from the paper: The quantity of clinical and demographic metadata differed by source and by participant and was supplied without curation.

Each collaborating institution followed its own protocols to collect whole blood in K2EDTA tubes. For TCRbeta analysis, collaborator samples were shipped as frozen whole blood, as isolated PBMCs, or as DNA extracted from either sample type. The clonotype comes from a woman aged 80 or over with acute or convalescent COVID-19. The sequencing input was peripheral blood.

The CDR3 amino acid sequence is: CASSKNFLPGQGHTEAFF. The DNA sequence is given as TGTGCCAGCAGTAAAAATTTTTTGCCGGGACAGGGGCACACTGAAGCTTTCTTT. The rearrangement joined TRBV2 to TRBJ1-1; 10 central nucleotides agree with TRBD1. The CDR3, from cysteine to phenylalanine, totals 18 residues. CDR3 DNA only is kept here, 54 bases in frame from base 1. From V the trimming removes 5 bases and from J it removes 3 bases, while the gene matches leave 15 bases of the junction unaccounted for. The germline V gene specifies SNHLY as CDR1 and FYNNEI as CDR2. Here the CDR3 is joined to the reference TRBV2 and TRBJ1-1 genes, and the full variable domain is: EPEVTQTPSHQVTQMGQEVILRCVPISNHLYFYWYRQILGQKVEFLVSFYNNEISEKSEIFDDQFSVERPDGSNFTLKIRSTKLEDSAMYFCASSKNFLPGQGHTEAFFGQGTRLTVV.